This TCR beta chain emerged from a study of CD8 T cells in Susac syndrome. Sequencing of TCR beta, carried out with a high-throughput approach, was applied to CD8+ and CD4+ T cells from the blood. Treatment-naive patients with stable or active relapsing-remitting disease were the multiple sclerosis controls. Both CD4+ and CD8+ T cells were negatively isolated, and TEMRA cells underwent FACS enrichment. Germline V gene lookup returns CDR1 DFQATT and CDR2 SNEGSKA (reference sequence). The CDR3 spans 11 residues. Trimming took off 4 bases at V and 7 bases at J, with 10 bases between the two ends. When the RNA was reverse transcribed, random hexamers were used with an input of roughly 0.45 to 1 ug. The immunoSEQ assay covered 54 Vbeta and 13 Jbeta segments for CDR3. Via MiXCR, TCRdb re-called the immunoSEQ multiplex PCR reads, giving one row per CDR3 protein. The sample shows about 210,000 distinct CDR3 sequences, about 96% of them seen only once.

Specimen: CD4+ T cells from PBMCs. The TCR was taken from a human donor with multiple sclerosis. The chain carries TRBV20-1 and TRBJ1-2, with D possibly being TRBD1 (6 bases). CDR3 in DNA: TGCAGTGCTAAAAGGGGGGCTGGCTACACCTTC. This gives the protein CSAKRGAGYTF.